The 21 T cell receptor beta chains below come from one sample, sequenced in a study of blood T cell repertoires in COVID-19. Sequencing was performed with immunoSEQ multiplex PCR; in TCRdb, only in-frame clones are kept and a portion is missing. The sample consists of around 180,000 clones, about 91% of them appearing once. The material sequenced was PBMCs or T cells enriched from blood (not recorded which). The origin of the receptors is a woman in her forties with acute COVID-19.

The count of this clone is one. The rearrangement links TRBV18 to TRBJ1-1; no reliable D call. This CDR3 has 14 amino acids. CDR1 KGHSH and CDR2 LQKENI come from the germline V gene. V dropped 4 bases and J dropped 1 base, with 10 bases sitting between them. In DNA form, the CDR3 reads TGTGCCAGCTCACTATCTCGAGAGAACACTGAAGCTTTCTTT. The encoded protein is CASSLSRENTEAFF.

This chain connects TRBV9 to TRBJ1-4; a weak D match, TRBD1 (6 bases). V shed 0 bases and J shed 1 base, with 10 bases lying between them. CDR3 length: 16 amino acids. Germline V gives CDR1 SGDLS, CDR2 YYNGEE. CDR3 nucleotides: TGTGCCAGCAGCGTAGGGGACACCATAACTAATGAAAAACTGTTTTTT. Amino acid sequence: CASSVGDTITNEKLFF.

The chain uses TRBV15 and TRBJ1-2; 10 bases fit TRBD1. The junction had 11 bases not matched to a gene; V was cut back by 3 bases and J by 4 bases. The CDR3 has 17 residues. The germline gives CDR1 LNHNV, CDR2 YYDKDF (reference sequence). The CDR3 region has the DNA TGTGCCACCAGCAGCCGGGACAGGGGACTCTCCTCCTATGGCTACACCTTC. This encodes CATSSRDRGLSSYGYTF.

V usage is TRBV6-2 or TRBV6-3 and J usage is TRBJ2-6; TRBD2 agrees at 8 bases. The CDR3 is 18 amino acids. Trimming took 5 bases from V and 0 from J; bases not matched to a gene: 9. Germline V gene lookup returns CDR1 MNHEY and CDR2 SVGEGT. Here the CDR3 DNA reads TGTGCCAGCAGTGATTTGCGGGGGGTACACTCTGGGGCCAACGTCCTGACTTTC. It translates to CASSDLRGVHSGANVLTF.

This chain connects TRBV5-4 to TRBJ2-2, with 11 bases identical to TRBD2. Losses at the gene ends were 4 bases for V and 5 bases for J; bases not matched to a gene: 7. This CDR3 is built from 16 residues. Germline V lookup: CDR1 SGHNT, CDR2 YYREEE (reference sequence). The CDR3: CASSLETSGVTGELFF. The CDR3, as DNA: TGTGCCAGCAGCCTGGAGACTAGCGGGGTGACCGGGGAGCTGTTTTTT.

This chain connects TRBV28 to TRBJ1-2; 7 bases line up with TRBD1. This CDR3 region has 15 residues. Germline trimming cut 7 bases from V and 4 bases from J; bases unmatched to any gene: 12. The germline gives CDR1 MDHEN, CDR2 SYDVKM. DNA for the CDR3: TGTGCCAGCAACAGGGGACACGAGCTTCTCTATGGCTACACCTTC. It encodes CASNRGHELLYGYTF.

About this clone: The junction does not match germline at one end; this may be a read error. The genes are TRBV19 and TRBJ2-1; TRBD1 is a possible D gene (5 bases). Per the germline V gene, CDR1 is LNHDA and CDR2 is SQIVND (reference sequence). This CDR3 region has 13 residues. The CDR3, as DNA: TGTGCCAGTAGTGTAGACAGAAACAATGAGCAGTTCTTC. It encodes CASSVDRNNEQFF.

The V and J genes are TRBV28 and TRBJ1-4; D call uncertain. The V end was cut by 3 bases, the J end by 2 bases, with 10 bases between. CDR1 and CDR2 from the germline V gene are MDHEN and SYDVKM. This CDR3 spans 15 amino acids. CDR3 sequence (DNA): TGTGCCAGCAGTTTGGAGGGTTTGACTAATGAAAAACTGTTTTTT. This codes for CASSLEGLTNEKLFF.

The genes are TRBV19 and TRBJ2-2; 9 nucleotides agree with TRBD2. CDR3 length: 16 amino acids. CDR1 is LNHDA, CDR2 SQIVND, per germline (reference sequence). Trimming removed 2 bases from V and 3 bases from J; junction bases left unmatched: 4. CDR3 protein: CASSIRLAVHTGELFF. The DNA for the CDR3 is TGTGCCAGTAGTATACGACTAGCGGTTCACACCGGGGAGCTGTTTTTT.

The V gene is TRBV7-9, the J gene TRBJ1-2, with TRBD1 matching 7 bases. The CDR3 contains 14 residues. Germline V gene lookup returns CDR1 SEHNR and CDR2 FQNEAQ (reference sequence). Losses at the gene ends were 5 bases for V and 4 bases for J; bases not matched to a gene: 7. DNA for the CDR3: TGTGCCAGCAGCCCCGACGGGACAGTCTATGGCTACACCTTC. It translates to CASSPDGTVYGYTF.

In the case of this clone: At one end, the junction sequence differs from germline, possibly due to a read error. This chain joins TRBV7-7 and TRBJ2-5; 11 nucleotides agree with TRBD1. Germline-derived CDR1 and CDR2 are SSHAT and FNYEAQ (reference sequence). This CDR3 contains 15 residues. The CDR3 protein is CASSLLGTGGETQYF. The CDR3 nucleotides read TGTGCTAGCAGCTTATTAGGGACAGGGGGAGAGACCCAGTACTTC.

The genes are TRBV4-1 and TRBJ1-2; D perhaps matches TRBD1 (6 bases). There are 13 residues in the CDR3. Trimming cost V 3 bases and J 5 bases, with 10 bases left between them. CDR1 and CDR2 from the germline V gene are MGHRA and YSYEKL. CDR3 in amino acids: CASSQGAQYGYTF. The DNA of the CDR3 is TGCGCCAGCAGCCAGGGGGCCCAATATGGCTACACCTTC.

The J gene is TRBJ2-5, the V gene TRBV11-2; 7 nucleotides line up with TRBD1. Germline lookup yields CDR1 SGHAT and CDR2 FQNNGV. Unmatched junction bases numbered 8, after V lost 5 bases and J lost 5 bases. This CDR3 spans 14 amino acids. The CDR3 reads CASSRRTGEETQYF. The CDR3 DNA sequence: TGTGCCAGCAGCCGCCGGACAGGTGAGGAGACCCAGTACTTC.

This chain connects TRBV7-9 to TRBJ2-7, with 13 positions matching TRBD2. The CDR3 contains 16 residues. V shed 4 bases, J shed 3 bases, and the junction held 6 bases outside the gene matches. Per germline, CDR1 SEHNR and CDR2 FQNEAQ (reference sequence). The CDR3, as DNA: TGTGCCAGCAGCTGGGGACTAGCGGGGCCGTTCTACGAGCAGTACTTC. This encodes CASSWGLAGPFYEQYF. The whole variable domain, remainder taken from reference TRBV7-9 and TRBJ2-7, is DTGVSQNPRHKITKRGQNVTFRCDPISEHNRLYWYRQTLGQGPEFLTYFQNEAQLEKSRLLSDRFSAERPKGSFSTLEIQRTEQGDSAMYLCASSWGLAGPFYEQYFGPGTRLTVT.

The rearrangement joins TRBV19 to TRBJ2-7; TRBD2 agrees at 7 bases. CDR3 length: 16 residues. Trimming at V came to 5 bases and at J to 0 bases, leaving 10 bases not matched to a gene. Germline V gene sequence: CDR1 LNHDA, CDR2 SQIVND (reference sequence). The CDR3 loop reads CASSGPGTKSSYEQYF. DNA for the CDR3: TGTGCCAGTAGTGGCCCCGGGACTAAGAGCTCCTACGAGCAGTACTTC. The full variable domain, with the rest looked up from reference TRBV19 and TRBJ2-7, is DGGITQSPKYLFRKEGQNVTLSCEQNLNHDAMYWYRQDPGQGLRLIYYSQIVNDFQKGDIAEGYSVSREKKESFPLTVTSAQKNPTAFYLCASSGPGTKSSYEQYFGPGTRLTVT.

This CDR3 is CASSLLRGVQETQYF. CDR3 in DNA: TGCGCCAGCAGCCTCCTAAGGGGCGTCCAAGAGACCCAGTACTTC. V gene TRBV5-1 combines with J gene TRBJ2-5; tentative D call: TRBD1 (5 bases). The CDR3 runs 15 residues. Germline V gene lookup returns CDR1 SGHRS and CDR2 YFSETQ. V was cut by 4 bases and J by 1 base, with 14 bases left in between.

The V and J genes are TRBV18 and TRBJ2-6; the D is unclear. The CDR3 has 16 amino acids. V dropped 1 base and J dropped 0 bases, with 7 bases sitting between them. In germline, CDR1 is KGHSH, CDR2 LQKENI. CDR3 nucleotides: TGTGCCAGCTCACCACTGGGCCGCTCTGGGGCCAACGTCCTGACTTTC. Protein product: CASSPLGRSGANVLTF.

The chain uses TRBV18 and TRBJ2-1; TRBD1 might be the D (6 bases). Germline assignment: CDR1 KGHSH and CDR2 LQKENI. V lost 1 base, J lost 4 bases, and 8 bases lay in between. This CDR3 has 14 residues. The CDR3 loop is CASSPRTVYNEQFF. CDR3 nucleotide sequence: TGTGCCAGCTCACCACGGACAGTTTACAATGAGCAGTTCTTC.

The V call is TRBV2, the J call TRBJ1-5; 9 nucleotides agree with TRBD1. The V and J ends lost 6 bases and 3 bases, in that order; junction bases with no gene match: 9. This CDR3 region has 16 residues. Germline CDR1 is SNHLY and CDR2 is FYNNEI. The CDR3 DNA reads as TGTGCCAGCAGAGGTCCCGGGACAGGGAACAATCAGCCCCAGCATTTT. As protein: CASRGPGTGNNQPQHF.

The chain links TRBV29-1 to TRBJ2-7; 10 nucleotides line up with TRBD2. V gave up 4 bases and J gave up 7 bases; unmatched junction bases: 7. The CDR3 runs 13 residues. Germline-derived CDR1 and CDR2 are SQVTM and ANQGSEA. CDR3 nucleotide sequence: TGCAGCGTTGTGGCTAGCGGGAGAAGGGAGCAGTACTTC. It encodes CSVVASGRREQYF.

The chain employs TRBV29-1 and TRBJ1-3, with 10 bases matching TRBD1. The CDR3 runs 17 residues. The junction had 12 bases not matched to a gene; V was cut back by 7 bases and J by 0 bases. Germline-derived CDR1 and CDR2 are SQVTM and ANQGSEA. The CDR3 coding sequence is TGCAGCGCCGGGACAGGGGACTTCCTGAGCTCTGGAAACACCATATATTTT. Translated: CSAGTGDFLSSGNTIYF.